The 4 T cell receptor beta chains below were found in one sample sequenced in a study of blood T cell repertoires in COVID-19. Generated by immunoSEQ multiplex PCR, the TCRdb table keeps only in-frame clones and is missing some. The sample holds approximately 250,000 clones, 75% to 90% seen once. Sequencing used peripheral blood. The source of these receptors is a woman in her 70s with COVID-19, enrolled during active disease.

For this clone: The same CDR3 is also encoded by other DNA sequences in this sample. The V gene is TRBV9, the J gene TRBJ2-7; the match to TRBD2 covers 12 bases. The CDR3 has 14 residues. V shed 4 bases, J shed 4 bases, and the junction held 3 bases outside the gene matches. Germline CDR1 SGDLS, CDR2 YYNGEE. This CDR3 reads CASSPGLAGYEQYF. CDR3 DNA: TGTGCCAGCAGCCCGGGACTAGCGGGTTACGAGCAGTACTTC.

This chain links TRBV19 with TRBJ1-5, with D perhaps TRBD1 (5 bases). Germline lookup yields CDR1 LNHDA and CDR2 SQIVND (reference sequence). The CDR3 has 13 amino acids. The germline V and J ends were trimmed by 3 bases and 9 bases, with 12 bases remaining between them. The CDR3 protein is CASSIQGDRPQHF. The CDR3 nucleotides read TGTGCCAGTAGTATCCAGGGCGACCGGCCCCAGCATTTT.

The CDR3 DNA reads TGTGCCACCAGCAGTCGACTAGCGGGGGGCACAGATACGCAGTATTTT. This gives the protein CATSSRLAGGTDTQYF. The chain carries TRBV15 and TRBJ2-3; 12 nucleotides match TRBD2. The CDR3 is made up of 16 amino acids. Trimming removed 3 bases from V and 1 base from J; junction bases left unmatched: 2. The germline gives CDR1 LNHNV, CDR2 YYDKDF (reference sequence).

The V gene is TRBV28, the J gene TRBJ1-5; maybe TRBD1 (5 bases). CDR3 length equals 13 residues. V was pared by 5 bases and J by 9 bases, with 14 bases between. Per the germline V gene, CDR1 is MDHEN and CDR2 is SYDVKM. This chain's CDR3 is CASSQIIGAPQHF. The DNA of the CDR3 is TGTGCCAGCAGTCAGATCATTGGGGCGCCCCAGCATTTT. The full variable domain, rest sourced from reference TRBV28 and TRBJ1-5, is DVKVTQSSRYLVKRTGEKVFLECVQDMDHENMFWYRQDPGLGLRLIYFSYDVKMKEKGDIPEGYSVSREKKERFSLILESASTNQTSMYLCASSQIIGAPQHFGDGTRLSIL.